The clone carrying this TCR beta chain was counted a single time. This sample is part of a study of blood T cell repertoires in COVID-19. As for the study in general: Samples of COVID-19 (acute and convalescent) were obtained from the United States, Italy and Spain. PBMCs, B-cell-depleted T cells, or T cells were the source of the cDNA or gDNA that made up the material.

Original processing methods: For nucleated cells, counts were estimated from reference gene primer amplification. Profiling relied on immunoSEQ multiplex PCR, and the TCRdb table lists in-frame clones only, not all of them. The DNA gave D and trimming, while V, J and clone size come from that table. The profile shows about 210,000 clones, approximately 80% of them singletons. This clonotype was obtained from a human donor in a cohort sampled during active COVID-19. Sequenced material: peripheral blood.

CDR3 amino acids: CSVEEGSTTGELFF. The CDR3 nucleotides are TGCAGCGTTGAAGAGGGCAGCACCACCGGGGAGCTGTTTTTT. The chain has TRBV29-1 and TRBJ2-2; the D is unclear. The V gene's germline CDR1 is SQVTM and CDR2 ANQGSEA. The ends were cut back, 0 bases at V and 4 bases at J, with 9 bases in the middle. This CDR3 has 14 amino acids.